The present entry profiles one T cell receptor (beta chain) with its context. The protocol was immunoSEQ multiplex PCR, while the TCRdb copy is restricted to in-frame clones and leaves out a portion. The data contain 48,000 or so clones, 85% to 95% of them singletons. V shed 3 bases, J shed 7 bases, and the junction held 2 bases outside the gene matches. Germline CDR1 reads SGHRS; CDR2 reads YFSETQ. CDR3 length: 13 residues. The sample comes from a study of T cell changes during pregnancy in multiple sclerosis. The receptor comes from a female donor with multiple sclerosis, enrolled in a pregnancy study. The sample here was CD4+ T cells from peripheral blood mononuclear cells, taken in the first trimester of pregnancy. The chain recombines TRBV5-1 with TRBJ1-4, with 8 positions matching TRBD1. The CDR3 here is CASSWTGSEKLFF. The CDR3, as DNA: TGCGCCAGCAGCTGGACAGGGAGTGAAAAACTGTTTTTT.